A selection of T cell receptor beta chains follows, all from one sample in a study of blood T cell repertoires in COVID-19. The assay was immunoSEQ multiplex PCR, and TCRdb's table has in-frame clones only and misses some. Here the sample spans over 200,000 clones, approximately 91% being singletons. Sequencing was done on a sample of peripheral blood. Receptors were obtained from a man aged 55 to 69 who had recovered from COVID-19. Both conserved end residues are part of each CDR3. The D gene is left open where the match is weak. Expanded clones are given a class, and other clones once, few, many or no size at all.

TGTGCCAGTAGTATTTCCCCTCCGACAGGGAATGTCAATCAGCCCCAGCATTTT	CASSISPPTGNVNQPQHF	many	TRBD1	TRBV19	TRBJ1-5
TGTGCCCTTTCGTCGGGAGCAGACCAAGAGACCCAGTACTTC	CALSSGADQETQYF	-	-	TRBV28	TRBJ2-5
TGTGCCAGCAGCAAAGGGCATCTCGAGGCTGGGGCCAACGTCCTGACTTTC	CASSKGHLEAGANVLTF	-	-	TRBV21-1	TRBJ2-6
TGTGCCAGCAGTTTGGACCGTTCGGGGCAGCCCCAGCATTTT	CASSLDRSGQPQHF	-	-	TRBV7-8	TRBJ1-5
TGTGCCAGCAGCTTTATCGAGTCGTACGAGCAGTACTTC	CASSFIESYEQYF	once	-	TRBV5-4	TRBJ2-7
TGCGCCAGCAGCTTGGGAGCTAGCGGGGGCTACGAGCAGTACTTC	CASSLGASGGYEQYF	few	TRBD2	TRBV5-1	TRBJ2-7
TGCAGCGCCATGGAGGGGTGGTGGGCTTTCTTT	CSAMEGWWAFF	-	-	TRBV29-1	TRBJ1-1
TGTGCCAGCAGCCACCCAGGGTCCTACGAGCAGTACTTC	CASSHPGSYEQYF	-	-	TRBV7-3	TRBJ2-7
TGTGCCAGTAGTATACGACAGGGTGGGACTGAAGCTTTCTTT	CASSIRQGGTEAFF	-	TRBD1	TRBV19	TRBJ1-1
TGTGCCTGGAGTGTTGGAGGATCCGGGGAGCTGTTTTTT	CAWSVGGSGELFF	-	-	TRBV30	TRBJ2-2
TGCAGTGCTAGTGGGCTCAGTCAAGAGACCCAGTACTTC	CSASGLSQETQYF	-	-	TRBV20-1	TRBJ2-5
TGTGCCAGCAGTGGAACCGGGACAAGCACAGATACGCAGTATTTT	CASSGTGTSTDTQYF	-	-	TRBV2	TRBJ2-3
TGTGCCAGCAGTCTCCGTAGCAATCAGCCCCAGCATTTT	CASSLRSNQPQHF	-	-	TRBV6-5	TRBJ1-5
TGTGCCAGCAGCTTTAGGGACTTAAATCAGCCCCAGCATTTT	CASSFRDLNQPQHF	-	-	TRBV5-8	TRBJ1-5
TGTGCCAGCAGCTTAGGGACATTCAGGGGCCACAATGAGCAGTTCTTC	CASSLGTFRGHNEQFF	-	-	TRBV5-8	TRBJ2-1
TGCGCCAGCAGCTTGGCCTTTAACGAGCAGTACTTC	CASSLAFNEQYF	-	-	TRBV5-1	TRBJ2-7
TGTGCCAGCAGCTTACTCGGGGATAATTCACCCCTCCACTTT	CASSLLGDNSPLHF	-	-	TRBV7-2	TRBJ1-6
TGTGCCAGCAGCGACCGACAGCAAGAGACCCAGTACTTC	CASSDRQQETQYF	-	-	TRBV9	TRBJ2-5
TGTGCCAGTAGTATTGGAGGGAACTCCTACGAGCAGTACTTC	CASSIGGNSYEQYF	-	-	TRBV19	TRBJ2-7
TGTGCCAGCAGTCCTGTGGGGGGGGAGCAGTACTTC	CASSPVGGEQYF	-	TRBD2	TRBV11-3	TRBJ2-7
TGTGCCAGCAGCCGCGGGTTTTCCTACGAGCAGTACTTC	CASSRGFSYEQYF	once	-	TRBV11-1	TRBJ2-7
TGCGCCAGCAGCTTGGGGGTACAGGGTCAGGGAGAGACCCAGTACTTC	CASSLGVQGQGETQYF	-	-	TRBV5-1	TRBJ2-5
TGTGCCAGCAGCTTAGTGGCGGGCACCATTGCCTACGAGCAGTACTTC	CASSLVAGTIAYEQYF	-	-	TRBV7-9	TRBJ2-7
TGTGCCACCAGTAGCGTGACAGGGCCACAAGAGACCCAGTACTTC	CATSSVTGPQETQYF	-	TRBD1	TRBV24-1	TRBJ2-5
TGTGCCAGCAGTCGAGGAGCAGATACGCAGTATTTT	CASSRGADTQYF	once	-	TRBV28	TRBJ2-3
TGTGCCAGCTCACTCGGGGGGACGACTTACAATGAGCAGTTCTTC	CASSLGGTTYNEQFF	-	TRBD2	TRBV18	TRBJ2-1
TGTGCCATCAGTGAGCCCGGCCTGCGGGGAGACGAGCAGTACTTC	CAISEPGLRGDEQYF	-	-	TRBV10-3	TRBJ2-7
TGTGCCAGCAGTGAAGCCCGACTAGCGGGGTCGTGGAATACGCAGTATTTT	CASSEARLAGSWNTQYF	-	TRBD2	TRBV6-1	TRBJ2-3
TGTGCCAGCAGCTTAGGCGGCCGGGAAAATTCACCCCTCCACTTT	CASSLGGRENSPLHF	-	-	TRBV7-9	TRBJ1-6
TGTGCCACCACCTCTAGCGGGAGCTCTAACTCCTACAATGAGCAGTTCTTC	CATTSSGSSNSYNEQFF	-	TRBD2	TRBV28	TRBJ2-1
TGTGCCAGCAGTGACTCGAATGCGAGACAGCCCCAGCATTTT	CASSDSNARQPQHF	once	-	TRBV6-4	TRBJ1-5
TGTGCCAGCTCGGGGGGGCAGTCTGGAGATACGCAGTATTTT	CASSGGQSGDTQYF	-	TRBD2	TRBV7-2	TRBJ2-3
TGTGCCAGCAGTTTTCCGGGGAACTATGGCTACACCTTC	CASSFPGNYGYTF	-	-	TRBV28	TRBJ1-2
TGTGCCAGCAGTTACTCGCCCAGCTCCTATAATTCACCCCTCCACTTT	CASSYSPSSYNSPLHF	-	-	TRBV6-5	TRBJ1-6
TGTGCCAGCAGCCAAGAGCGCTATGGCTACACCTTC	CASSQERYGYTF	-	-	TRBV3-1/TRBV3-2	TRBJ1-2
TGTGCCAGCAGTTCCCTTAAAGAGGAAAAACTGTTTTTT	CASSSLKEEKLFF	-	-	TRBV28	TRBJ1-4
TGTGCCAGCAGCCCCGGGGAGTTCCGCAGAGGCTACACCTTC	CASSPGEFRRGYTF	-	-	TRBV13	TRBJ1-2
TGTGCCAGCACGGCGGGACAGGGGTCTGGAAACACCATATATTTT	CASTAGQGSGNTIYF	-	TRBD1	TRBV3-1/TRBV3-2	TRBJ1-3
TGTGCCACCCTAAATCAGCCCCAGCATTTT	CATLNQPQHF	-	-	TRBV19	TRBJ1-5
TGTGCCAGTAGGCTAACGGGACAGGGGTATGGCTACACCTTC	CASRLTGQGYGYTF	-	TRBD1	TRBV19	TRBJ1-2
TGTGCCAGCAGCCAAGGGACAGTCAGCACTGAAGCTTTCTTT	CASSQGTVSTEAFF	-	-	TRBV3-1/TRBV3-2	TRBJ1-1
TGCGCCAGCAGCTTGGGGGACACCTCGAACACCGGGGAGCTGTTTTTT	CASSLGDTSNTGELFF	-	-	TRBV5-1	TRBJ2-2
TGTGCCAGTAGTGTGGCCAGCGGGTCCTACGAGCAGTACTTC	CASSVASGSYEQYF	-	-	TRBV19	TRBJ2-7
TGCGCCAGCAGCTTCCGGACGGGCGAGGGCGAGACCCAGTACTTC	CASSFRTGEGETQYF	-	-	TRBV5-1	TRBJ2-5
TGTGCCAGCAGTGATTTGGCGGGGACTGAAGCTTTCTTT	CASSDLAGTEAFF	-	-	TRBV2	TRBJ1-1
TGTGCCAGCAGCTTTCTCGCAGGGGGACACACTGAAGCTTTCTTT	CASSFLAGGHTEAFF	-	TRBD1	TRBV7-9	TRBJ1-1
TGTGCCAGCAGTTTTGGAGGAAATCAGCCCCAGCATTTT	CASSFGGNQPQHF	-	-	TRBV27	TRBJ1-5
TGTGCCAGCAGCATTGGCACAGATACGCAGTATTTT	CASSIGTDTQYF	-	-	TRBV12-3/TRBV12-4	TRBJ2-3
TGTGCCAGCAGCTTTATTCTCTTCGGGGCCAACGTCCTGACTTTC	CASSFILFGANVLTF	-	-	TRBV11-3	TRBJ2-6
TGTGCCAGCTCCCGAGGACAGGGAAGCTCCTACGAGCAGTACTTC	CASSRGQGSSYEQYF	-	TRBD1	TRBV18	TRBJ2-7
TGCGCCAGCAGCCACGCCGGCGGTCGTGGCTACACCTTC	CASSHAGGRGYTF	-	-	TRBV4-3	TRBJ1-2
TGTGCCAGCAGCGTAGTCTCGGGGGCTGGAAACACCATATATTTT	CASSVVSGAGNTIYF	-	-	TRBV9	TRBJ1-3
TGTGCCAGTAGTATTGGCCCCGGGCAGGGAGGGCAGCCCCAGCATTTT	CASSIGPGQGGQPQHF	-	-	TRBV19	TRBJ1-5
TGTGCCAGCAGCCCCAGGGGGAACACTGAAGCTTTCTTT	CASSPRGNTEAFF	-	-	TRBV6-5	TRBJ1-1
TGCGCCAGCAGCTTGACCCCGACAGGGAAGTGGGAGACCCAGTACTTC	CASSLTPTGKWETQYF	-	TRBD1	TRBV5-1	TRBJ2-5
TGTGCCAGTAGCCCCCCAGGGGCAGCCTCACGGTTCTATGGCTACACCTTC	CASSPPGAASRFYGYTF	-	-	TRBV19	TRBJ1-2
TGTGCTAGCAGCTTAGAGGGCGGGAAACGGAGCTCCTACGAGCAGTACTTC	CASSLEGGKRSSYEQYF	-	-	TRBV7-7	TRBJ2-7
TGTGCCAGCAGTTACTTCGGACAGGGCAAGGGCTACACCTTC	CASSYFGQGKGYTF	-	TRBD1	TRBV6-5	TRBJ1-2
TGCGCCAGCAGCCATACGACAGGGGGCGAGAAAAAGACCCAGTACTTC	CASSHTTGGEKKTQYF	-	TRBD1	TRBV4-1	TRBJ2-5
TGTGCCAGCAGTAAAGAAGTCGCGGCGGGAGGTCTGTACGAGCAGTACTTC	CASSKEVAAGGLYEQYF	few	TRBD2	TRBV6-1	TRBJ2-7